This T cell receptor beta chain was identified during a study of cytomegalovirus exposure and HLA in healthy donors. Regarding this clone: Its antigen is unidentified.

Study-wide findings and caveats: The authors confirmed in vitro that three CMV-associated chains were specific for CMV antigens.

TCRdb's copy holds only in-frame clones and misses some; the assay was immunoSEQ multiplex PCR. The profile shows tens of thousands of clones, about 91% of them singletons. This clonotype originated in a woman aged 18-30 years in good health and CMV-seronegative. The sequencing input was PBMCs.

CDR3 in amino acids: CASSKSRGIGELFF. The CDR3 nucleotides read TGTGCCAGCAGTAAGTCCAGGGGGATCGGGGAGCTGTTTTTT. The V gene is TRBV27, the J gene TRBJ2-2; 7 nucleotides agree with TRBD1. Germline V gives CDR1 MNHEY, CDR2 SMNVEV (reference sequence). The CDR3 covers 14 residues. With 5 bases clipped from V and 7 bases from J, the junction kept 7 bases outside the gene matches.